This record covers a single TCR beta chain. This entry belongs to a study of blood T cell repertoires in COVID-19. This CDR3 is 18 amino acids long. CDR1 is LGHNA, CDR2 YSLEER, per germline. The V gene lost 0 bases and the J gene lost 0 bases, with 15 bases spanning the gap. Authors' processing steps: Estimated nucleated cell counts came from reference gene primer amplification. Using immunoSEQ multiplex PCR, the repertoire was profiled, and TCRdb retains in-frame clones only, with some absent. D and trimming were read from the DNA, whereas the V and J calls and clone size are those reported in that table. Of more than 200,000 clones in the sample, 70% to 90% were seen once.

Sequenced input: peripheral blood. This clonotype was sampled from a man between 25 and 39 years old with COVID-19, enrolled during active disease. The rearrangement links TRBV4-3 to TRBJ1-3; D may be TRBD1 (6 bases). CDR3 region: CASSQDLVGGNSGNTIYF. The CDR3 DNA sequence: TGCGCCAGCAGCCAAGATCTAGTAGGGGGAAACTCTGGAAACACCATATATTTT.